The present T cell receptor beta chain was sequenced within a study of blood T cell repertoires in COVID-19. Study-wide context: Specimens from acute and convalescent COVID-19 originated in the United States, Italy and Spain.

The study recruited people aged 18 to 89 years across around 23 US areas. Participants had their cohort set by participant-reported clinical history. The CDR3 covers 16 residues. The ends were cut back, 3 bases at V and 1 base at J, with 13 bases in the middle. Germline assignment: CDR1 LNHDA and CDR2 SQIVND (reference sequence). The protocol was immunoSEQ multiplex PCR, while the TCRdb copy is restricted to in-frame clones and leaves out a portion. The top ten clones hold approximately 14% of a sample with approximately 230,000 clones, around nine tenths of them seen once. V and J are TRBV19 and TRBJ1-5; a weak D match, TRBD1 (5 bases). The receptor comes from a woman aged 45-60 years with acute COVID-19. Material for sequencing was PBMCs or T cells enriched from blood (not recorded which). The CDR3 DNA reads TGTGCCAGTAGTATGCGTGGGCAGGGAAGCAATCAGCCCCAGCATTTT. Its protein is CASSMRGQGSNQPQHF.